This T cell receptor beta chain was retrieved from a study of OX40 agonist ivuxolimab in advanced cancers. For the study at large: The study treated patients with ivuxolimab, an agonistic anti-OX40 (CD134) antibody. Two cutaneous melanoma patients and one hepatocellular carcinoma patient, three in all, had partial responses.

Generated by immunoSEQ multiplex PCR, the TCRdb table keeps only in-frame clones and is missing some. The sample holds tens of thousands of clones; roughly 80% are singletons and the top ten take just over 5%. Trimming shortened V by 5 bases and J by 1 base, and 8 bases separated the two germline ends. Germline lookup yields CDR1 MNHNS and CDR2 SASEGT. The CDR3 is 13 amino acids. Study-wide points: CD4+ and CD8+ T cells in blood underwent clonal expansion by week 6 at 0.1 to 3.0 mg/kg.

To note about this clone: Antigen specificity is unknown.

The clonotype was recovered from an adult with an advanced solid tumor such as melanoma, head and neck, liver or kidney cancer. V and J are TRBV6-1 and TRBJ2-5; D call uncertain. Material: CD4+ or CD8+ T cells sorted from blood, obtained in a trial of the OX40 agonist ivuxolimab. DNA for the CDR3: TGTGCCAGCAGTTTTGGCAGCCAAGAGACCCAGTACTTC. This gives the protein CASSFGSQETQYF.